The rows below give T cell receptor beta chains drawn from one sample of a study of regulatory T cells in long-lasting Graves disease. TCRdb re-derived calls from the multiplex PCR reads in MiXCR, one entry per CDR3 protein. The profile shows some 450,000 distinct CDR3 sequences, roughly a quarter of them singletons. The sequences come from peripheral blood mononuclear cells (PBMCs), collected when the disease was refractory, from a patient treated with antithyroid drugs. The receptors shown here come from a female donor with Graves disease. Both conserved end residues are part of each CDR3. The D gene is left open where the match is weak. Clone size is stated in some rows and not others, as once, few, many or a class when expanded.

J	V	D	size	CDR3	DNA
TRBJ2-2	TRBV7-9	NA	few	CASSSSGGELFF	TGTGCCAGCAGCTCGAGCGGCGGGGAGCTGTTTTTT
TRBJ2-2	TRBV2	TRBD1	NA	CASRRQGASGELFF	TGTGCCAGCAGAAGACAGGGCGCGTCCGGGGAGCTGTTTTTT
TRBJ1-2	TRBV7-2	NA	many	CASRRGGGELGYTF	TGTGCCAGCAGGCGAGGTGGGGGGGAGCTAGGCTACACCTTC
TRBJ2-7	TRBV5-1	TRBD1	NA	CASSPRSTGGAYEQYF	TGCGCCAGCAGCCCACGGTCGACAGGGGGGGCCTACGAGCAGTACTTC
TRBJ1-2	TRBV11-2	TRBD1	many	CASSPTNRGNGYTF	TGTGCCAGCAGCCCTACGAACAGGGGGAATGGCTACACCTTC
TRBJ1-4	TRBV6-2/TRBV6-3	TRBD1	few	CASTETGGVEKLFF	TGTGCCAGCACAGAGACAGGGGGCGTTGAAAAACTGTTTTTT
TRBJ2-5	TRBV6-5	NA	many	CASSYGVDQETQYF	TGTGCCAGCAGTTACGGAGTGGACCAAGAGACCCAGTACTTC
TRBJ1-3	TRBV9	NA	NA	CASSVAGSGNTIYF	TGTGCCAGCAGCGTAGCAGGCTCTGGAAACACCATATATTTT
TRBJ2-7	TRBV18	TRBD2	many	CASSPLGTSSEQYF	TGTGCCAGCTCACCCCTCGGGACTAGCAGCGAGCAGTACTTC
TRBJ1-3	TRBV12-3/TRBV12-4	TRBD1	NA	CASREDRSSGNTIYF	TGTGCCAGCAGGGAGGACAGGAGCTCTGGAAACACCATATATTTT
TRBJ1-2	TRBV3-1	TRBD1	NA	CASSQPGQGYGYTF	TGTGCCAGCAGCCAACCGGGACAGGGGTACGGCTACACCTTC
TRBJ1-1	TRBV28	NA	NA	CASRYSNGAFF	TGTGCCAGCAGATACTCTAATGGAGCTTTCTTT
TRBJ2-7	TRBV2	NA	many	CASSKDDSFTYEQYF	TGTGCCAGCAGTAAAGACGACAGTTTTACCTACGAGCAGTACTTC
TRBJ2-5	TRBV9	NA	few	CASSSDLGFQETQYF	TGTGCCAGCAGCTCCGATTTGGGATTTCAAGAGACCCAGTACTTC
TRBJ1-1	TRBV29-1	NA	few	CSVSDNTEAFF	TGCAGCGTTTCAGACAACACTGAAGCTTTCTTT
TRBJ2-7	TRBV7-2	TRBD1	NA	CASSRRDRGSSYTYEQYF	TGTGCCAGCAGCCGACGGGACAGGGGCTCCTCGTATACCTACGAGCAGTACTTC
TRBJ2-2	TRBV20-1	TRBD2	many	CSAREAGGPRNTGELFF	TGCAGTGCTAGAGAGGCGGGAGGGCCTCGAAACACCGGGGAGCTGTTTTTT
TRBJ2-5	TRBV27	TRBD1	NA	CASSLTPPSTGGQETQYF	TGTGCCAGCAGTTTAACCCCACCCTCGACAGGGGGCCAAGAGACCCAGTACTTC
TRBJ1-4	TRBV20-1	TRBD1	NA	CSARPTGSGEKLFF	TGCAGTGCTAGACCGACAGGGTCTGGAGAAAAACTGTTTTTT
TRBJ2-2	TRBV2	NA	many	CASSENGGDTGELFF	TGTGCCAGCAGTGAAAATGGGGGTGACACCGGGGAGCTGTTTTTT
TRBJ2-7	TRBV6-2/TRBV6-3	NA	few	CASSYTAGSYEQYF	TGTGCCAGCAGTTACACAGCGGGCTCCTATGAGCAGTACTTC
TRBJ2-2	TRBV6-2/TRBV6-3	TRBD2	NA	CASIQRGGLAGTGELFF	TGTGCCAGCATTCAAAGGGGGGGACTAGCGGGGACCGGGGAGCTGTTTTTT
TRBJ2-7	TRBV5-5	TRBD2	few	CASRSGTYEQYF	TGTGCCAGCCGCAGCGGGACCTACGAGCAGTACTTC
TRBJ1-5	TRBV7-2	TRBD1	many	CASSSRDSYSNQPQHF	TGTGCCAGCAGCTCCAGGGACAGTTATAGCAATCAGCCCCAGCATTTT